The clone carrying this TCR beta chain was counted only a few times. What it binds is not known. Other DNA sequences of this sample code for an identical CDR3. The sample is drawn from a study of cytomegalovirus exposure and HLA in healthy donors. The overall study: Genotyping showed roughly 83% of over 350 donors falling in the Caucasian-associated ancestry cluster. Findings and caveats of the study: Later examination showed HLA-associated TCR beta chains had greater clonal expansion than equally common others. TCR beta sequences reportedly predicted most subjects' HLA-A and HLA-B alleles accurately.

PCR involved 60 Vbeta and 13 Jbeta primers. This table comes from immunoSEQ multiplex PCR, and its TCRdb copy is limited to in-frame clones, with some not included. The sample lists fewer than 200,000 clones, approximately 76% occurring once. The sequencing input was PBMCs. This TCR was recovered from a woman aged 18-29 years in good health and CMV-seropositive.

Here the CDR3 reads CASSSSGGAYNEQFF. DNA of the CDR3: TGCGCCAGCAGCTCGAGCGGGGGTGCCTACAATGAGCAGTTCTTC. The chain employs TRBV5-1 and TRBJ2-1; 8 bases map to TRBD2. V lost 3 bases and J lost 2; bases outside the gene matches: 4. This CDR3 has 15 residues. Looked up from germline, CDR1 is SGHRS and CDR2 is YFSETQ.